These 14 T cell receptor beta chains originate from one sample sequenced in a study of T cells after yellow fever vaccination. Each CDR3 protein is one row after TCRdb ran MiXCR on the 5' RACE reads. The sample shows some 27,000 distinct CDR3 sequences, 6.3% of them seen only once. The material sequenced was PBMCs, either bulk or a sorted T-cell subset (CD4+, CD8+, memory, or dextramer-sorted; not recorded which), taken on the day of the yellow fever booster vaccination. The receptors originated from a man under 40 who received the YFV17D yellow fever vaccine.

This clonotype has a count of ten or more. The chain uses TRBV7-3 and TRBJ2-2; D gene uncertain. The germline V gene has CDR1 SGHTA and CDR2 FQGTGA. The CDR3 has 14 residues. V lost 5 bases, J lost 2 bases, and 9 bases lay in between. CDR3 region: CASSQTRNTGELFF. The CDR3 DNA follows: TGTGCCAGCAGCCAAACCCGTAACACCGGGGAGCTGTTTTTT.

This clonotype has a count of ten or more. This chain connects TRBV6-2 or TRBV6-3 to TRBJ2-7; TRBD1 or TRBD2 may be the D gene (5 bases each). The germline V and J ends were trimmed by 5 bases and 3 bases, with 14 bases remaining between them. The V gene's germline CDR1 is MNHEY and CDR2 SVGEGT. The CDR3 runs 14 residues. CDR3 residues: CASSARRGDYEQYF. CDR3 DNA: TGTGCCAGCAGTGCCCGCCGGGGCGACTACGAGCAGTACTTC.

On this clonotype itself: At one of its ends the junction is not consistent with the germline gene, which may arise from a read error. The rearrangement joins TRBV6-1 to TRBJ1-5, with TRBD1 matching 8 bases. The CDR3 consists of 15 residues. Per the germline V gene, CDR1 is MNHNS and CDR2 is SASEGT. This CDR3 is CASSEDQGAYQPQRF. The CDR3 DNA reads TGTGCCAGCAGTGAAGACCAGGGGGCGTATCAGCCCCAGCGTTTT.

This clonotype was detected a few times. The chain joins TRBV5-1 to TRBJ2-7; D may be TRBD1 or TRBD2 (6 bases each). The CDR3 extends over 15 amino acids. V was trimmed by 0 bases and J by 6 bases, leaving 16 bases between them. Germline loops: CDR1 SGHRS, CDR2 YFSETQ. CDR3 region: CASSLAGDGGSEQYF. CDR3 bases: TGCGCCAGCAGCTTGGCGGGGGACGGGGGCTCCGAGCAGTACTTC. Full variable domain (outside the CDR3, taken from reference TRBV5-1 and TRBJ2-7): KAGVTQTPRYLIKTRGQQVTLSCSPISGHRSVSWYQQTPGQGLQFLFEYFSETQRNKGNFPGRFSGRQFSNSRSEMNVSTLELGDSALYLCASSLAGDGGSEQYFGPGTRLTVT.

In this sample, this clonotype turned up a few times. In nucleotides, the CDR3 is TGTGCCAGCAGTTACACGACTAACTACCAAGAGACCCAGTACTTC. Translation gives CASSYTTNYQETQYF. The rearrangement joins TRBV6-5 to TRBJ2-5, with a weak D call TRBD2 (5 bases). With 2 bases removed from V and 0 bases from J, the gap between germline ends came to 10 bases. There are 15 residues in the CDR3. Germline V gives CDR1 MNHEY, CDR2 SVGAGI.

This clonotype was seen at least ten times. V gene TRBV20-1 combines with J gene TRBJ2-1; 8 nucleotides match TRBD2. In germline, CDR1 is DFQATT, CDR2 SNEGSKA (reference sequence). Unmatched junction bases numbered 3, after V lost 1 base and J lost 7 bases. The CDR3 loop spans 13 amino acids. In DNA, the CDR3 is TGCAGTGCTAGAGGTCCTAGCGGGAATGAGCAGTTCTTC. Residues: CSARGPSGNEQFF.

This clonotype was seen only a few times. This chain connects TRBV4-1 to TRBJ2-7; D call uncertain. This CDR3 contains 14 residues. Trimming pared 4 bases from V and 5 bases from J, leaving 15 bases between. The V gene's germline CDR1 is MGHRA and CDR2 YSYEKL. Here the CDR3 DNA reads TGCGCCAGCAGCCCCTTGAAAGGTGGGGACGAGCAGTACTTC. Protein: CASSPLKGGDEQYF.

This clonotype was observed a few times. The rearrangement joins TRBV20-1 to TRBJ2-7; tentatively, D is TRBD1 (6 bases). V was cut by 5 bases and J by 5 bases, with 10 bases left in between. Germline CDR1 reads DFQATT; CDR2 reads SNEGSKA (reference sequence). The CDR3 covers 11 residues. CDR3 in amino acids: CSAWDIHEQYF. The CDR3 nucleotides read TGCAGTGCTTGGGACATACACGAGCAGTACTTC.

This clonotype was detected many times. The chain is built from TRBV5-1 and TRBJ2-2; 7 nucleotides agree with TRBD1. This CDR3 is 15 amino acids long. Germline trimming cut 3 bases from V and 2 bases from J; bases unmatched to any gene: 4. The germline V gene has CDR1 SGHRS and CDR2 YFSETQ. In DNA, the CDR3 is TGCGCCAGCAGCTCGGGACAGTCAAACACCGGGGAGCTGTTTTTT. It encodes CASSSGQSNTGELFF. Filled out from reference TRBV5-1 and TRBJ2-2, the complete variable domain reads KAGVTQTPRYLIKTRGQQVTLSCSPISGHRSVSWYQQTPGQGLQFLFEYFSETQRNKGNFPGRFSGRQFSNSRSEMNVSTLELGDSALYLCASSSGQSNTGELFFGEGSRLTVL.

This clonotype has a count of ten or more. This chain uses TRBV20-1 with TRBJ2-7; 9 nucleotides match TRBD2. Germline loops: CDR1 DFQATT, CDR2 SNEGSKA (reference sequence). After removal of 0 bases from V and 6 bases from J, the junction contained 12 bases not matched to a gene. This CDR3 region has 16 residues. The DNA of the CDR3 is TGCAGTGCTAGAGATACGGGTTTAGCGGGAGCCGGCGAGCAGTACTTC. This encodes CSARDTGLAGAGEQYF.

This clonotype was counted between two and nine times. The rearrangement joins TRBV18 to TRBJ2-5; D gene uncertain. In germline, CDR1 is KGHSH, CDR2 LQKENI. CDR3 length equals 14 residues. V gave up 2 bases and J gave up 5 bases, with 12 bases separating them. This CDR3 is CASSPSLVGETQYF. DNA for the CDR3: TGTGCCAGCTCACCATCTCTAGTGGGGGAGACCCAGTACTTC.

The sample holds many counts of this clonotype. The V and J genes are TRBV7-9 and TRBJ2-1; 8 bases align to TRBD2. Germline CDR1 SEHNR, CDR2 FQNEAQ (reference sequence). The CDR3 length is 15 residues. The junction had 6 bases not matched to a gene; V was cut back by 3 bases and J by 5 bases. This CDR3 is CASSFTLAGHNEQFF. The DNA for the CDR3 is TGTGCCAGCAGCTTTACGCTAGCGGGTCACAATGAGCAGTTCTTC. The full variable domain, completed using reference TRBV7-9 and TRBJ2-1, is DTGVSQNPRHKITKRGQNVTFRCDPISEHNRLYWYRQTLGQGPEFLTYFQNEAQLEKSRLLSDRFSAERPKGSFSTLEIQRTEQGDSAMYLCASSFTLAGHNEQFFGPGTRLTVL.

This clonotype was seen repeatedly, ten times or more. This sequence joins TRBV2 and TRBJ1-5; a possible D gene is TRBD1 (5 bases). CDR3 length equals 13 residues. Between the trimmed V and J ends, which lost 5 bases and 6 bases, there was a span of 11 bases. CDR1 SNHLY and CDR2 FYNNEI come from the germline V gene. This chain's CDR3 is CASSPGFGQPQHF. Written as DNA, the CDR3 is TGTGCCAGCAGTCCAGGGTTCGGTCAGCCCCAGCATTTT.

This clonotype has at least ten counts. The chain couples TRBV10-3 to TRBJ2-3; D unclear. V was clipped by 5 bases and J by 4 bases, with 7 bases between them. The CDR3 consists of 12 residues. Germline-derived CDR1 and CDR2 are ENHRY and SYGVKD. Here the CDR3 reads CAISKGSDTQYF. The CDR3 region has the DNA TGTGCCATCAGTAAAGGGTCAGATACGCAGTATTTT.